This section outlines one T cell receptor (beta chain) sequence together with its context. No antigen is known for it. Samples were assayed with immunoSEQ v3.0 at survey level. Sequencing was designed to cover 40,000-50,000 T-cell genomes in each sample. Assay used: immunoSEQ multiplex PCR; TCRdb lists only in-frame clones, some missing. The table records around 25,000 clones, around 86% of them present only once. This specimen belongs to a study of long-term antiretroviral therapy in people with HIV. Study details: Collection dates of the earliest samples fall about a decade before the 2015 immediate-ART recommendation.

Study-level findings and limits: Controls had broader CDR3 length ranges than HIV repertoires did.

The CDR3 covers 15 residues. V was pared by 11 bases and J by 0 bases, with 5 bases of the junction left unmatched. CDR1 is MNHNS and CDR2 is SASEGT in the germline V gene. The source is a woman in her 30s with HIV. The source was unsorted PBMCs, collected 1.9 years after starting antiretroviral therapy. The chain is built from TRBV6-1 and TRBJ2-6, with 9 bases aligning to TRBD1. For the CDR3, the DNA is TGTGCCGGGGGACAGGGATACTCTGGGGCCAACGTCCTGACTTTC. Its translation is CAGGQGYSGANVLTF.